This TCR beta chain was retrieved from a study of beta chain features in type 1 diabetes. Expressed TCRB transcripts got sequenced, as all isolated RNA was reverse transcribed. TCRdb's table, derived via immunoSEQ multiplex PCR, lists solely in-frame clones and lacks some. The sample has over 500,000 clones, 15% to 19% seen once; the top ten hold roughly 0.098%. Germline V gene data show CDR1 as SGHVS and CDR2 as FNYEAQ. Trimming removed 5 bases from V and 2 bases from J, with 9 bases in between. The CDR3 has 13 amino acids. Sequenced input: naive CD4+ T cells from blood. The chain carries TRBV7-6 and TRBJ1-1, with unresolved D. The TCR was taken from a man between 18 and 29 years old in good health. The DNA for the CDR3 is TGTGCCAGCAGCACGGACGGAAACACTGAAGCTTTCTTT. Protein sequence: CASSTDGNTEAFF.